The 18 T cell receptor beta chains below all came from one sample that was sequenced in a study of control samples from healthy donors and cancer patients. TCRdb's table, derived via immunoSEQ multiplex PCR, lists solely in-frame clones and lacks some. The sample gives some 74,000 clones, about 94% of which show up once; approximately 2.5% is in the top ten. Material for sequencing was blood. The source is a woman under 40 in good health.

This clone was seen a handful of times. V gene TRBV5-1 combines with J gene TRBJ1-5, with D tentatively TRBD1 (6 bases). Looked up from germline, CDR1 is SGHRS and CDR2 is YFSETQ. This CDR3 is 14 amino acids long. V was cut by 5 bases and J by 5 bases, with 14 bases left in between. Here the CDR3 reads CASSQSGADQPQHF. The CDR3 bases are TGCGCCAGCAGTCAATCAGGGGCGGATCAGCCCCAGCATTTT.

In nucleotides, the CDR3 is TGTGCCAGCATCTTCTTATTCCGGGACAGGGGCAATAGCAATCAGCCCCAGCATTTT. Translating it yields CASIFLFRDRGNSNQPQHF. This chain joins TRBV21-1 and TRBJ1-5; the table's D call, TRBD1, has no DNA check behind it. TRBV21-1 is marked as a pseudogene. This CDR3 has 19 amino acids.

The chain combines TRBV30 with TRBJ1-4; 9 nucleotides agree with TRBD1. This CDR3 region has 13 residues. Unmatched junction bases numbered 8, after V lost 4 bases and J lost 11 bases. The germline CDR1 and CDR2 sequences are GTSNPN and SVGIG (reference sequence). CDR3 in amino acids: CAWNGQGKGKLFF. In nucleotides, the CDR3 is TGTGCCTGGAATGGACAGGGGAAAGGGAAACTGTTTTTT.

The chain uses TRBV6-5 and TRBJ1-1; maybe TRBD1 (5 bases). Per the germline V gene, CDR1 is MNHEY and CDR2 is SVGAGI. The CDR3 is 15 residues long. V dropped 0 bases and J dropped 4 bases, with 12 bases sitting between them. CDR3 bases: TGTGCCAGCAGTTACTCAGGGGCCTCAGTCACTGAAGCTTTCTTT. Its protein is CASSYSGASVTEAFF.

V is TRBV3-1 (or the pseudogene TRBV3-2) and J is TRBJ2-1, with 8 bases fitting TRBD2. Germline V lookup: CDR1 LGHDT, CDR2 YNNKEL (reference sequence). The V and J ends lost 3 bases and 3 bases, in that order; junction bases with no gene match: 4. The CDR3 contains 15 residues. CDR3 protein: CASSQRGDNYNEQFF. Here the CDR3 DNA reads TGTGCCAGCAGCCAGCGGGGGGACAACTACAATGAGCAGTTCTTC.

The rearrangement uses TRBV24-1 and TRBJ1-2; 8 bases agree with TRBD1. Trimming cost V 1 base and J 7 bases; bases outside gene matches: 4. The germline gives CDR1 KGHDR, CDR2 SFDVKD. CDR3 length equals 14 residues. The CDR3 loop is CATSDLDRGGGYTF. CDR3 nucleotides: TGTGCCACCAGTGATTTAGACAGGGGAGGTGGCTACACCTTC.

V and J are TRBV6-5 and TRBJ2-5; 11 bases map to TRBD2. Germline V gene lookup returns CDR1 MNHEY and CDR2 SVGAGI. V was clipped by 4 bases and J by 5 bases; unmatched bases: 6. The CDR3 is made up of 15 amino acids. The CDR3 nucleotides read TGTGCCAGCAGTTCCCTACTAGCGGGGGTTGAGACCCAGTACTTC. It is translated as CASSSLLAGVETQYF.

The rearrangement links TRBV5-8 to TRBJ2-4; tentative D call: TRBD1 (6 bases). Per the germline V gene, CDR1 is SGHTS and CDR2 is YDEGEE. V was shortened by 2 bases and J by 4 bases, with 22 bases between the two germline ends. This CDR3 is 18 amino acids long. The CDR3 DNA is TGTGCCAGCAGCTTAGGTTTTTCCAGGGGTTTTTTGAAAAACATTCAGTACTTC. Translation gives CASSLGFSRGFLKNIQYF. Using reference TRBV5-8 and TRBJ2-4 for the parts outside the CDR3, the full variable domain is EAGVTQSPTHLIKTRGQQATLRCSPISGHTSVYWYQQALGLGLQFLLWYDEGEERNRGNFPPRFSGRQFPNYSSELNVNALELEDSALYLCASSLGFSRGFLKNIQYFGAGTRLSVL.

The genes are TRBV4-1 and TRBJ2-1; D perhaps matches TRBD2 (6 bases). Germline assignment: CDR1 MGHRA and CDR2 YSYEKL. V was cut by 0 bases and J by 1 base, with 13 bases left in between. The CDR3 extends over 17 amino acids. The DNA for the CDR3 is TGCGCCAGCAGCCAAGATTGGGAGGAGGTATCCTACAATGAGCAGTTCTTC. Protein product: CASSQDWEEVSYNEQFF.

The chain is built from TRBV5-6 and TRBJ1-2; D is ambiguous. The CDR3 is 13 amino acids. CDR1 and CDR2 from the germline V gene are SGHDT and YYEEEE. Trimming removed 3 bases from V and 2 bases from J, with 8 bases in between. The CDR3, as DNA: TGTGCCAGCAGCTCTATGCGAAACTATGGCTACACCTTC. Its protein is CASSSMRNYGYTF.

The chain employs TRBV28 and TRBJ2-7; D ambiguous. There are 12 residues in the CDR3. V was clipped by 4 bases and J by 5 bases, with 9 bases between them. The germline V gene encodes CDR1 MDHEN and CDR2 SYDVKM. As DNA, the CDR3 is TGTGCCAGCAGTTCCCCCATCCACGAGCAGTACTTC. Its protein is CASSSPIHEQYF.

The gene calls are TRBV6-5 and TRBJ2-3, with D tentatively TRBD2 (6 bases). Germline lookup yields CDR1 MNHEY and CDR2 SVGAGI. The CDR3 runs 13 residues. Trimming removed 6 bases at V and 3 bases at J, with 10 bases between. CDR3 bases: TGTGCCAGCAGGGCGGGATGGACAGATACGCAGTATTTT. Its translation is CASRAGWTDTQYF.

The CDR3 bases are TGTGCCAGCAGTGGTCCCTACGAGCAGTACTTC. Amino acid sequence: CASSGPYEQYF. The chain links TRBV2 to TRBJ2-7; D is ambiguous. Trimming left V 4 bases short and J 2 bases short, with 3 bases between. From germline, CDR1 is SNHLY and CDR2 FYNNEI. The CDR3 covers 11 residues.

CDR3 region: CASSIGGGANSPLHF. In DNA, the CDR3 is TGTGCCAGTAGTATAGGGGGTGGTGCTAATTCACCCCTCCACTTT. The chain links TRBV19 to TRBJ1-6; D remains unclear. Germline V CDR1 and CDR2: LNHDA, SQIVND (reference sequence). The CDR3 spans 15 residues. V gave up 1 base and J gave up 6 bases, with 10 bases separating them.

V gene TRBV5-1 combines with J gene TRBJ2-2, with D maybe TRBD1 (5 bases). CDR3 size: 17 residues. V lost 4 bases to trimming and J lost 2 bases, with 18 bases between them. Germline V CDR1 and CDR2: SGHRS, YFSETQ. CDR3: CASSPKGSQINTGELFF. CDR3 DNA sequence: TGCGCCAGCAGCCCAAAGGGGTCGCAGATTAACACCGGGGAGCTGTTTTTT.

The J gene is TRBJ2-7, the V gene TRBV19; D is ambiguous. This CDR3 spans 13 amino acids. Germline V gene sequence: CDR1 LNHDA, CDR2 SQIVND (reference sequence). V shed 8 bases and J shed 1 base, with 12 bases lying between them. The chain's CDR3 is CASSFWDSYEQYV. As DNA, the CDR3 is TGTGCCAGTTCATTTTGGGATTCCTACGAGCAGTACGTC.

The chain joins TRBV3-1 (or the pseudogene TRBV3-2) to TRBJ2-2; no definite D call. V was clipped by 4 bases and J by 0 bases, with 0 bases between them. The CDR3 covers 12 residues. Germline V gene data show CDR1 as LGHDT and CDR2 as YNNKEL (reference sequence). The CDR3 DNA reads TGTGCCAGCAGCCCGAACACCGGGGAGCTGTTTTTT. Protein sequence: CASSPNTGELFF.

This chain joins TRBV28 and TRBJ1-1; D is unclear. CDR1 is MDHEN, CDR2 SYDVKM, per germline. The CDR3 contains 12 residues. V dropped 6 bases and J dropped 9 bases, with 14 bases sitting between them. CDR3 sequence: CASRPDVTKAFF. DNA for the CDR3: TGTGCCAGCAGACCTGACGTGACTAAAGCTTTCTTT.